This T cell receptor (beta chain) was sequenced for a study of blood T cell repertoires in COVID-19. Per the germline V gene, CDR1 is SGHRS and CDR2 is YFSETQ. The CDR3 has 14 residues. Trimming took 3 bases from V and 10 from J, leaving 14 bases between them. As handled by the study authors: The assay estimated nucleated cells by amplifying reference gene primers. This table comes from immunoSEQ multiplex PCR, and its TCRdb copy is limited to in-frame clones, with some not included. The V and J calls and clone size are taken from that table; D and trimming were inferred from the DNA. Altogether some 200,000 clones are present, around 89% being singletons, with the ten largest covering about 0.8%. The age range of participants was 18 to 89 years, with residence in about two dozen US areas.

The sample consisted of PBMCs or T cells enriched from blood (not recorded which). The clonotype was recovered from a woman under 30 who had recovered from COVID-19. The V gene is TRBV5-1, the J gene TRBJ1-6; D is possibly TRBD1 (6 bases). The CDR3 reads CASSSSGVQSPLHF. CDR3 in DNA: TGCGCCAGCAGCTCGTCAGGGGTACAATCACCCCTCCACTTT. The full variable domain, with the rest looked up from reference TRBV5-1 and TRBJ1-6, is KAGVTQTPRYLIKTRGQQVTLSCSPISGHRSVSWYQQTPGQGLQFLFEYFSETQRNKGNFPGRFSGRQFSNSRSEMNVSTLELGDSALYLCASSSSGVQSPLHFGNGTRLTVT.